Listed below are T cell receptor beta chains from one sample, sequenced in a study of blood T cell repertoires in COVID-19. TCRdb keeps only in-frame clones here, not all; method: immunoSEQ multiplex PCR. Among around 56,000 clones listed, more than 60% were seen once. The sample consisted of peripheral blood. These receptors all come from a woman in her seventies with acute or convalescent COVID-19. Both conserved end residues are part of each CDR3. D genes are given only for firm matches. The size of a clone is reported for some rows only, either as once, few or many, or as a class for expanded clones.

>TRBD2|TRBV2|TRBJ2-1|15|NA
TGTGCCAGCGGTGGACTAGCGGGGCTCCGGGGTGAGCAGTTCTTC
CASGGLAGLRGEQFF
>NA|TRBV18|TRBJ1-6|19|NA
TGTGCCAGCTCACCCACCACCGCGAATTTCAGGGGTTTTAATTCACCCCTCCACTTT
CASSPTTANFRGFNSPLHF
>NA|TRBV7-9|TRBJ2-1|14|NA
TGTGCCAGCAGCTTAGTAGTTAGGGGCAATGAGCAGTTCTTC
CASSLVVRGNEQFF
>NA|TRBV6-5|TRBJ2-7|11|NA
TGTGCCAGCAATGGACAGTACGAGCAGTACTTC
CASNGQYEQYF
>NA|TRBV18|TRBJ1-6|13|NA
TGTGCCAGCTCATCGGGGAATAATTCACCCCTCCACTTT
CASSSGNNSPLHF
>NA|TRBV3-1/TRBV3-2|TRBJ2-2|15|few
TGTGCCAGCAGTCGACAGGGAGGTAGGACCGGGGAGCTGTTTTTT
CASSRQGGRTGELFF
>NA|TRBV20-1|TRBJ1-2|14|NA
TGCAGTGCTAGTTGGTCGGGGGGCGCCTATGGCTACACCTTC
CSASWSGGAYGYTF
>TRBD1|TRBV9|TRBJ1-3|15|few
TGTGCCAGCAGCGCACAGGGGGCCTCTGGAAACACCATATATTTT
CASSAQGASGNTIYF
>TRBD1|TRBV5-4|TRBJ1-1|16|once
TGTGCCAGCAGCGCTAACAGGGGGAGGTTGAACACTGAAGCTTTCTTT
CASSANRGRLNTEAFF
>NA|TRBV12-3/TRBV12-4|TRBJ1-2|13|NA
TGTGCCAGCAGTCCTACAGTGAGCTATGGCTACACCTTC
CASSPTVSYGYTF
>NA|TRBV30|TRBJ1-1|15|medium-sized
TGTGCCTGGAGTCCTGACCCGGGGGGGACCACTGAAGCTTTCTTT
CAWSPDPGGTTEAFF
>NA|TRBV30|TRBJ1-4|12|NA
TGTGCCTGGAGCTGGGGGGATGAAAAACTGTTTTTT
CAWSWGDEKLFF
>TRBD2|TRBV7-7|TRBJ2-2|17|NA
TGTGCTAGCAGCTTCTTAGCGACTAGCGGCCTGGACGGGGAGCTGTTTTTT
CASSFLATSGLDGELFF
>TRBD2|TRBV6-5|TRBJ2-2|15|few
TGTGCCGCCTGGGGCGGGGGGGCGAACACCGGGGAGCTGTTTTTT
CAAWGGGANTGELFF
>NA|TRBV6-5|TRBJ1-3|14|NA
TGTGCCAGCAGTAGCAAGAGCTCTGGAAACACCATATATTTT
CASSSKSSGNTIYF
>TRBD1|TRBV30|TRBJ1-2|12|NA
TGTGCCTGGAGGGGGGACAGCGATGGCTACACCTTC
CAWRGDSDGYTF
>TRBD1|TRBV5-6|TRBJ1-2|15|NA
TGTGCCAGCAGCTTCAACAGGGGGGAGAACTATGGCTACACCTTC
CASSFNRGENYGYTF
>NA|TRBV11-2|TRBJ1-2|13|few
TGTGCCAGCAGCCGACGGCGGGACTATGGCTACACCTTC
CASSRRRDYGYTF
>TRBD2|TRBV19|TRBJ2-7|13|many
TGTGCCACGGGACGGGGGGGCCCCTACGAGCAGTACTTC
CATGRGGPYEQYF
>TRBD1|TRBV11-2|TRBJ1-4|14|few
TGTGCCAGCAGGTACAGGGGATCTAATGAAAAACTGTTTTTT
CASRYRGSNEKLFF
>TRBD2|TRBV10-3|TRBJ2-7|13|NA
TGTGCCATCAGTGAGTCAACGGGAGGGGAGCAGTACTTC
CAISESTGGEQYF
>NA|TRBV6-5|TRBJ2-2|11|few
TGTGCCAGCGAGAGTACCGGGGAGCTGTTTTTT
CASESTGELFF
>TRBD2|TRBV5-5|TRBJ2-1|14|NA
TGTGCCAGCAGCTTATGGCGGGGGGACAATGAGCAGTTCTTC
CASSLWRGDNEQFF
>NA|TRBV15|TRBJ1-1|14|few
TGTGCCACCAGCAGATTAATGACTGGCACTGAAGCTTTCTTT
CATSRLMTGTEAFF
>NA|TRBV7-9|TRBJ1-5|16|few
TGTGCCAGCAGCCTAGGGAGGGGCAATGACAATCAGCCCCAGCATTTT
CASSLGRGNDNQPQHF
>TRBD2|TRBV6-5|TRBJ2-5|15|NA
TGTGCCAGCAGCACTAGCGGGGGGGCAACGGAGACCCAGTACTTC
CASSTSGGATETQYF
>TRBD2|TRBV4-2|TRBJ2-3|16|NA
TGTGCCAGCAGCCACAGACTAGCGGGGTATGGAGATACGCAGTATTTT
CASSHRLAGYGDTQYF
>NA|TRBV29-1|TRBJ2-5|14|NA
TGCAGCGTTGGCCTCCCGGAGCGCCAAGAGACCCAGTACTTC
CSVGLPERQETQYF
>NA|TRBV12-3/TRBV12-4|TRBJ1-3|11|NA
TGTGCCAGCAGTTTTGGAGACACCATATATTTT
CASSFGDTIYF
>TRBD1|TRBV28|TRBJ1-2|14|NA
TGTGCCAGCAGTTTCCAGGGGGGTCGGTATGGCTACACCTTC
CASSFQGGRYGYTF